This TCR beta chain came from a study of OX40 agonist ivuxolimab in advanced cancers. Whole-study context: Given to patients was ivuxolimab, an agonistic anti-OX40 (CD134) antibody. Among those enrolled, mean age was roughly 55 years (range 23 to 79) and approximately 83% were male.

Study-level findings and limits: Clonal expansion from baseline to week 6 occurred in both CD4+ and CD8+ T cells.

A note on this clone: As yet, its antigen is unknown.

Using immunoSEQ multiplex PCR, the repertoire was profiled, and TCRdb retains in-frame clones only, with some absent. The sample has about 66,000 clones; approximately 90% are singletons. Individuals having autoimmune disease history or systemic immunosuppression were not enrolled. There are 12 residues in the CDR3. Trimming removed 4 bases from V and 2 bases from J, with 5 bases in between. Germline lookup yields CDR1 MNHNY and CDR2 SVGAGI (reference sequence). The sequencing here drew on CD4+ or CD8+ T cells sorted from blood, taken in a trial of the OX40 agonist ivuxolimab. This clonotype was obtained from an adult with an advanced solid tumor such as melanoma, head and neck, liver or kidney cancer. The rearrangement uses TRBV6-6 and TRBJ2-5, with unresolved D. As DNA, the CDR3 is TGTGCCAGCAGTTCAATTCAAGAGACCCAGTACTTC. This codes for CASSSIQETQYF.